The next 6 T cell receptor beta chains were all read from a single sample in a study of beta chain features in type 1 diabetes. The isolated RNA, all of it, was reverse transcribed, so expressed TCRB transcripts were what got sequenced. Some clones are missing from TCRdb's copy, which holds only in-frame ones; the method was immunoSEQ multiplex PCR. The sample records about 620,000 clones, about 14% being singletons. The specimen was naive CD4+ T cells from blood. These receptor sequences come from a man between 18 and 35 years old in good health.

This clone has only a few counts. V gene TRBV27 combines with J gene TRBJ2-6; the match to TRBD1 covers 7 bases. From germline, CDR1 is MNHEY and CDR2 SMNVEV (reference sequence). V lost 3 bases and J lost 0; bases outside the gene matches: 5. This CDR3 has 17 amino acids. The CDR3 nucleotides are TGTGCCAGCAGTTTCGACAGGGCGGGCTCTGGGGCCAACGTCCTGACTTTC. Its translation: CASSFDRAGSGANVLTF.

The chain couples TRBV7-9 to TRBJ1-2; D remains ambiguous. The CDR3 length is 16 residues. The V gene's germline CDR1 is SEHNR and CDR2 FQNEAQ (reference sequence). Trimming left V 5 bases short and J 4 bases short, with 20 bases between. The DNA for the CDR3 is TGTGCCAGCAGCCCCAGATCCAAGGCTTTGGGCTATGGCTACACCTTC. It encodes CASSPRSKALGYGYTF.

This clone was seen a handful of times. This chain joins TRBV7-2 and TRBJ2-3, with 9 positions matching TRBD2. Germline V lookup: CDR1 SGHTA, CDR2 FQGNSA. The length of the CDR3 is 16 residues. Losses at the gene ends were 2 bases for V and 2 bases for J; bases not matched to a gene: 5. CDR3 bases: TGTGCCAGCAGCTTACTCCCTAGCGGGGCCACAGATACGCAGTATTTT. It is translated as CASSLLPSGATDTQYF.

This clone showed up just a few times. The chain has TRBV4-1 and TRBJ2-5; 13 nucleotides line up with TRBD2. The CDR3 has 18 residues. The germline V gene encodes CDR1 MGHRA and CDR2 YSYEKL. After removal of 5 bases from V and 2 bases from J, the junction contained 11 bases not matched to a gene. The CDR3 DNA follows: TGCGCCAGCAGCTACACCGGGACTAGCGGGACTCGGCAAGAGACCCAGTACTTC. Amino acids: CASSYTGTSGTRQETQYF.

A few counts support this clone. The chain employs TRBV2 and TRBJ2-7; D is undetermined. CDR1 and CDR2 (germline): SNHLY, FYNNEI. This CDR3 has 10 amino acids. Trimming took off 3 bases at V and 8 bases at J, with 5 bases between the two ends. CDR3 sequence (DNA): TGTGCCAGCAGTGAGGAGAAGCAGTACTTC. It translates to CASSEEKQYF.

This clone has more than one count but fewer than ten. V and J are TRBV7-2 and TRBJ2-1, with D possibly being TRBD1 (5 bases). The CDR3 covers 15 residues. V was cut by 1 base and J by 2 bases, with 9 bases left in between. Per the germline V gene, CDR1 is SGHTA and CDR2 is FQGNSA. CDR3 protein: CASSLGIQAYNEQFF. The CDR3 coding sequence is TGTGCCAGCAGCTTAGGTATACAGGCCTACAATGAGCAGTTCTTC.